This T cell receptor beta chain was observed in a study of control samples from healthy donors and cancer patients (dated by TCRdb to the early 2020s). Receptor libraries were prepared by the immunoSEQ multiplex PCR assay. TCRdb took this table from immuneACCESS and kept in-frame rearrangements with V and J called. Such tables lack part of the clones; where checked against another copy, unresolved V genes explain under half of the gap, and the rest is unexplained. The sample data list 150,000 to 200,000 clones, and over 85% of these were observed just once. 1.4% of the sample is in the top ten clones. The CDR3 sequence holds 8 residues, the cysteine and phenylalanine included. Only CDR3 DNA remains: 24 bases, in frame from the first base. CDR1 SGHNT and CDR2 YYREEE were looked up in the germline V gene (reference sequence). On this clone: Its antigen has not been determined. The junction does not match germline at one end; this may be a read error.

The chain couples TRBV5-4 to TRBJ1-1, with a tentative D gene TRBD1 over 5 matching bases. Sequencing input: blood. The sequence was collected from a young man in good health. The CDR3: CASSYGHF. The sequenced DNA: TGTGCCAGCAGCTACGGACACTTT.